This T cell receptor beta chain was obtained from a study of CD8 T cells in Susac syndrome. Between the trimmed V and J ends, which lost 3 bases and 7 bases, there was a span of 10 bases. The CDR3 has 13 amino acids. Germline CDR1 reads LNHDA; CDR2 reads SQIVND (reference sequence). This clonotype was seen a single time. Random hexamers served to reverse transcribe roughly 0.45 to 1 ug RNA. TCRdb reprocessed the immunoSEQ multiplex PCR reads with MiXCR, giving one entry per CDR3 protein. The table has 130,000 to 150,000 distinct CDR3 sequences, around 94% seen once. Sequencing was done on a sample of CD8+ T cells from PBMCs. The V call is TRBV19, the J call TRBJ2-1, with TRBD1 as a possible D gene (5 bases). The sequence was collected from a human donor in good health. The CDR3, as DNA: TGTGCCAGTAGTATGGGGCTACCTAATGAGCAGTTCTTC. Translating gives CASSMGLPNEQFF.